Listed below are T cell receptor beta chains from one sample, sequenced in a study of shared clonotypes between healthy human individuals. The table came from immunoSEQ multiplex PCR; TCRdb's copy has only in-frame clones and leaves some out. The sample shows around 1,000,000 clones, about 72% of them seen only once. The material sequenced was memory CD4+ T cells from PBMCs. The receptors shown here come from a man aged 18 to 30 in good health. Some clones in this sample may be carry-over from other donors' samples. Each CDR3 is given with its conserved first and last residue. Each record gives: CDR3 protein, V gene, J gene.

CDR3 protein: CASSSTGLVTEAFF; V gene: TRBV7-8; J gene: TRBJ1-1
CDR3 protein: CASSPMVAENTGELFF; V gene: TRBV18; J gene: TRBJ2-2
CDR3 protein: CASSPGQGVDTEAFF; V gene: TRBV11-3; J gene: TRBJ1-1
CDR3 protein: CASSPSWGVQETQYF; V gene: TRBV27; J gene: TRBJ2-5
CDR3 protein: CASSALVNGGNTIYF; V gene: TRBV28; J gene: TRBJ1-3
CDR3 protein: CASSPSQDNYGYTF; V gene: TRBV18; J gene: TRBJ1-2
CDR3 protein: CASSPVAGYTQYF; V gene: TRBV5-6; J gene: TRBJ2-3
CDR3 protein: CASSPGADTEAFF; V gene: TRBV18; J gene: TRBJ1-1
CDR3 protein: CASSPRRGTYNEQFF; V gene: TRBV7-2; J gene: TRBJ2-1
CDR3 protein: CASSLSPPGLAGVIITDTQYF; V gene: TRBV27; J gene: TRBJ2-3
CDR3 protein: CASSPTGVVPDTQYF; V gene: TRBV5-1; J gene: TRBJ2-3
CDR3 protein: CASSSLAGLDTGELFF; V gene: TRBV5-4; J gene: TRBJ2-2
CDR3 protein: CASSEAGARADTQYF; V gene: TRBV2; J gene: TRBJ2-3
CDR3 protein: CASSEYQETQYF; V gene: TRBV28; J gene: TRBJ2-5
CDR3 protein: CAIRPDSQETQYF; V gene: TRBV10-3; J gene: TRBJ2-5
CDR3 protein: CASSLGPTGETYEQYF; V gene: TRBV5-1; J gene: TRBJ2-7
CDR3 protein: CASSGGGAGGREQYF; V gene: TRBV28; J gene: TRBJ2-7
CDR3 protein: CASSNPGRGNTEAFF; V gene: TRBV5-4; J gene: TRBJ1-1
CDR3 protein: CSVEKGSARSYNEQFF; V gene: TRBV29-1; J gene: TRBJ2-1
CDR3 protein: CTSSQPPGTSGGETQYF; V gene: TRBV1; J gene: TRBJ2-5
CDR3 protein: CAISEGDETQYF; V gene: TRBV10-3; J gene: TRBJ2-5